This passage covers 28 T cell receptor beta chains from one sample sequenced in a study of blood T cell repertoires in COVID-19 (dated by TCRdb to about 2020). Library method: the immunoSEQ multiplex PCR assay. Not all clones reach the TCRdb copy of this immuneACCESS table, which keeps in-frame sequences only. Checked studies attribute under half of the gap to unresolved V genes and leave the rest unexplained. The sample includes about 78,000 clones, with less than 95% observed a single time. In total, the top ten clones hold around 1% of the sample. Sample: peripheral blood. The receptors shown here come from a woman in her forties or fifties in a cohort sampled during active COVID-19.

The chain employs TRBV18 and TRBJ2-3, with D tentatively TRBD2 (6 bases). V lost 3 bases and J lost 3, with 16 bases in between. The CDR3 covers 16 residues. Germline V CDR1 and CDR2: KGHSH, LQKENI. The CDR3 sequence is CASSPPTTGVTDTQYF. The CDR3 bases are TGTGCCAGCTCACCCCCCACGACGGGAGTAACAGATACGCAGTATTTT.

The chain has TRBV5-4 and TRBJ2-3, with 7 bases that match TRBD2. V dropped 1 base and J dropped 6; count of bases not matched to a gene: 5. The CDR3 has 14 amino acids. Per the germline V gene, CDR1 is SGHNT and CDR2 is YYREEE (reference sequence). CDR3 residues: CASSLRVGGDTQYF. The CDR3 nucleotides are TGTGCCAGCAGCTTGCGGGTGGGAGGGGATACGCAGTATTTT. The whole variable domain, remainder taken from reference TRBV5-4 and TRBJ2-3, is ETGVTQSPTHLIKTRGQQVTLRCSSQSGHNTVSWYQQALGQGPQFIFQYYREEENGRGNFPPRFSGLQFPNYSSELNVNALELDDSALYLCASSLRVGGDTQYFGPGTRLTVL.

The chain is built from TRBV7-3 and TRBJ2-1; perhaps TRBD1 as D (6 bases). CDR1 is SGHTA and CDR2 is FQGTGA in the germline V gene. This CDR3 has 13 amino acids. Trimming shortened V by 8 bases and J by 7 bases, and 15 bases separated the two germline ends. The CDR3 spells CASATQGGNEQFF. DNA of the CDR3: TGTGCCAGCGCCACTCAAGGGGGAAATGAGCAGTTCTTC.

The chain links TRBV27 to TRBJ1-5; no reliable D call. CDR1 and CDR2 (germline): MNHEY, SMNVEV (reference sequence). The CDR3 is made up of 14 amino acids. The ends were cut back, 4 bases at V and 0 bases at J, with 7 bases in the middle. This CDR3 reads CASSSQDSNQPQHF. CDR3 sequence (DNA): TGTGCCAGCAGTTCCCAGGATAGCAATCAGCCCCAGCATTTT.

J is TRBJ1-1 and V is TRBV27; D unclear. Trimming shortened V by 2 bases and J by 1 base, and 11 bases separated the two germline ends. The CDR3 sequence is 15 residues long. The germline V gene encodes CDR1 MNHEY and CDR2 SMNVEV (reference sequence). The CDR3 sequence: CASSLGQAGNTEAFF. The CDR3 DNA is TGTGCCAGCAGTTTAGGGCAGGCGGGGAACACTGAAGCTTTCTTT.

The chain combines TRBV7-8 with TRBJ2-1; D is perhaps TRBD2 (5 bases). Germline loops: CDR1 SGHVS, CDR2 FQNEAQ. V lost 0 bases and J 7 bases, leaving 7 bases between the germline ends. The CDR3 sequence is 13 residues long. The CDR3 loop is CASSLATGNEQFF. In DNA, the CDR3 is TGTGCCAGCAGCTTAGCGACGGGAAATGAGCAGTTCTTC. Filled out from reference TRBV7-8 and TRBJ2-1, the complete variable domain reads GAGVSQSPRYKVAKRGQDVALRCDPISGHVSLFWYQQALGQGPEFLTYFQNEAQLDKSGLPSDRFFAERPEGSVSTLKIQRTQQEDSAVYLCASSLATGNEQFFGPGTRLTVL.

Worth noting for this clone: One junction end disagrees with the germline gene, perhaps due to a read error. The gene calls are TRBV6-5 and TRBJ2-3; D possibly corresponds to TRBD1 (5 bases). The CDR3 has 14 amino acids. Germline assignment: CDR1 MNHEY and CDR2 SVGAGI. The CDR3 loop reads CASSYSTVLTTPHF. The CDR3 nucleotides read TGTGCCAGCAGTTACTCGACAGTCCTTACGACTCCCCATTTT.

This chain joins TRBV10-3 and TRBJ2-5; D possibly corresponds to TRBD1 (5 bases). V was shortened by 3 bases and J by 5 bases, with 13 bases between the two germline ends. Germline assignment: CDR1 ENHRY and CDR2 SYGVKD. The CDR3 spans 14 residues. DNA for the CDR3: TGTGCCATCAGTGAAGGGGTCAGGCGGGAGACCCAGTACTTC. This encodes CAISEGVRRETQYF.

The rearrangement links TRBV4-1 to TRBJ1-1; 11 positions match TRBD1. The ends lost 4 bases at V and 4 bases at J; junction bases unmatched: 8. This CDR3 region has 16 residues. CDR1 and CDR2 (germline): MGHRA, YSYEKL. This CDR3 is CASSPLGQGAGTEAFF. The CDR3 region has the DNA TGCGCCAGCAGCCCGTTAGGACAGGGGGCAGGCACTGAAGCTTTCTTT.

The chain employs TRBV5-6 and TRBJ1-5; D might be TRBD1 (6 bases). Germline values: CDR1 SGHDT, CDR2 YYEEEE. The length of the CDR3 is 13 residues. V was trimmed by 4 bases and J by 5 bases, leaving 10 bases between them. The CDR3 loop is CASSGGGDQPQHF. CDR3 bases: TGTGCCAGCAGCGGGGGGGGCGATCAGCCCCAGCATTTT.

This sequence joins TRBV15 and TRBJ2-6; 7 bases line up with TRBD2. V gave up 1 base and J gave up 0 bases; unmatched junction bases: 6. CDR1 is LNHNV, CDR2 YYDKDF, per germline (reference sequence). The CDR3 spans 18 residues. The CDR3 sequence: CATSRGPGGSSGANVLTF. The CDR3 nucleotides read TGTGCCACCAGCAGAGGGCCGGGAGGTAGCTCTGGGGCCAACGTCCTGACTTTC.

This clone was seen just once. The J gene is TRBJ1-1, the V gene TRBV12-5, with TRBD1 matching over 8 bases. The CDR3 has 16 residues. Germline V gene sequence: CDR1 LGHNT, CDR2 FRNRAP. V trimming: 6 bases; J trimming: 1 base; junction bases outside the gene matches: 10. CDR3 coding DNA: TGTGCTAGTGGATGGACAGGGACATATTGGAACACTGAAGCTTTCTTT. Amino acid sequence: CASGWTGTYWNTEAFF.

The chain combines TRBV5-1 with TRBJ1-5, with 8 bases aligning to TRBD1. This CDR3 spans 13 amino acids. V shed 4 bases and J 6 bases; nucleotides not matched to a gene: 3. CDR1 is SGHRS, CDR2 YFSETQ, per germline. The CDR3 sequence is CASSRTGSQPQHF. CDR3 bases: TGCGCCAGCAGCCGGACAGGGAGTCAGCCCCAGCATTTT.

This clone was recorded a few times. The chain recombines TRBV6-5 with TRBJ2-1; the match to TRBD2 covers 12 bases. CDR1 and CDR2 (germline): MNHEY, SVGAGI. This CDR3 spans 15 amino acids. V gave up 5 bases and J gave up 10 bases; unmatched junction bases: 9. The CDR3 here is CASSRTSGTLTEQFF. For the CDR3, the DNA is TGTGCCAGCAGTAGGACTAGCGGGACCCTTACGGAGCAGTTCTTC.

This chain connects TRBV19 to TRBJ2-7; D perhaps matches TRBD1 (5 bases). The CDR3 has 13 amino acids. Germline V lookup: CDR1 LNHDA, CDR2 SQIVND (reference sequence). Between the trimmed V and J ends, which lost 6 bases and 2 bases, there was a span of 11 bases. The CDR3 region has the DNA TGTGCCAGTAGCTCCAGGGAACCCTACGAGCAGTACTTC. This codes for CASSSREPYEQYF.

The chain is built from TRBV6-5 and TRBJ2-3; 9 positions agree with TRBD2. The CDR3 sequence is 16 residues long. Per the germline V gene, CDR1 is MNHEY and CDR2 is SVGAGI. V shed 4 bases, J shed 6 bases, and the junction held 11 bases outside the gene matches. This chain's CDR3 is CASSFSSGREGDTQYF. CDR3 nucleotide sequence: TGTGCCAGCAGTTTCTCCTCGGGGCGGGAGGGGGATACGCAGTATTTT.

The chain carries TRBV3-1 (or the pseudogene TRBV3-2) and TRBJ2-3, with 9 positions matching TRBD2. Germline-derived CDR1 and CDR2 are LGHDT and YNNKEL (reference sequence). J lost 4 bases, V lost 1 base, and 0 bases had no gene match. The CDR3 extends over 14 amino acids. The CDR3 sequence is CASSQVAGADTQYF. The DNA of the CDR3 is TGTGCCAGCAGCCAAGTAGCGGGGGCAGATACGCAGTATTTT.

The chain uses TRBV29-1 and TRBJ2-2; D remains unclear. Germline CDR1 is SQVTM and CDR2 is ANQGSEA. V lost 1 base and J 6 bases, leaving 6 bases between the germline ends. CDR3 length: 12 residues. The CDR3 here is CSVEGGPGELFF. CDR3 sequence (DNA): TGCAGCGTTGAAGGTGGGCCCGGGGAGCTGTTTTTT.

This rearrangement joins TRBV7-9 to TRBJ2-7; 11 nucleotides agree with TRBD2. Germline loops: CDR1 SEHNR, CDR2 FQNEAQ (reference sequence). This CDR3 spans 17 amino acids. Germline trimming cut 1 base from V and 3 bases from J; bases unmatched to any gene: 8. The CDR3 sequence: CASSLGLAGGPFYEQYF. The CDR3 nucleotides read TGTGCCAGCAGCTTAGGGCTAGCGGGAGGCCCGTTCTACGAGCAGTACTTC. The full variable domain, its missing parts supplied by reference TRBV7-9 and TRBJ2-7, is DTGVSQNPRHKITKRGQNVTFRCDPISEHNRLYWYRQTLGQGPEFLTYFQNEAQLEKSRLLSDRFSAERPKGSFSTLEIQRTEQGDSAMYLCASSLGLAGGPFYEQYFGPGTRLTVT.

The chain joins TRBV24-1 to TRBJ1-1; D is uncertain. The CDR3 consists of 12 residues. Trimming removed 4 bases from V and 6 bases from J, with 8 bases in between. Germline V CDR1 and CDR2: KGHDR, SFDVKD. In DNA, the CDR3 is TGTGCCACCAGTGACGGGTTTTCTGAAGCTTTCTTT. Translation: CATSDGFSEAFF.

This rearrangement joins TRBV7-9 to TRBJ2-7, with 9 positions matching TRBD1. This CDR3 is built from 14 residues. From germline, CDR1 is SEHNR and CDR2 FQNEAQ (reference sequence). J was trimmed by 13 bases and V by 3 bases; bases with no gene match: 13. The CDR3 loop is CASSFLNGTGFSYF. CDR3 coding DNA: TGTGCCAGCAGCTTTCTAAACGGGACAGGGTTTTCTTACTTC.

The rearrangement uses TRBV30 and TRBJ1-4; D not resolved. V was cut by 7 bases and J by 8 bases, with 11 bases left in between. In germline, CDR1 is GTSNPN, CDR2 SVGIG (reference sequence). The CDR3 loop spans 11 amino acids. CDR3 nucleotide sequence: TGTGCCTCCCTAGACTCGGAAAAACTGTTTTTT. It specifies CASLDSEKLFF. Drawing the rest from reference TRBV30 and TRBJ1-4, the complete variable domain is SQTIHQWPATLVQPVGSPLSLECTVEGTSNPNLYWYRQAAGRGLQLLFYSVGIGQISSEVPQNLSASRPQDRQFILSSKKLLLSDSGFYLCASLDSEKLFFGSGTQLSVL.

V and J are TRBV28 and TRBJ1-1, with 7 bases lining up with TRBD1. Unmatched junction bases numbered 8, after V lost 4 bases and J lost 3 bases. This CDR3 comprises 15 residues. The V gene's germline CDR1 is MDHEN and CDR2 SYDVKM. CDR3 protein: CASSYDPQGHTEAFF. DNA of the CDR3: TGTGCCAGCAGTTACGACCCACAGGGGCACACTGAAGCTTTCTTT.

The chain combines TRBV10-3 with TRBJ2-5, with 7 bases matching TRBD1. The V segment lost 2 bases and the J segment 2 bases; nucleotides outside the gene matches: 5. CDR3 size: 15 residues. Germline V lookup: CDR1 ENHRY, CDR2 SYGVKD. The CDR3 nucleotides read TGTGCCATCAGTGAGGCGAGGACAGGTCAAGAGACCCAGTACTTC. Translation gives CAISEARTGQETQYF.

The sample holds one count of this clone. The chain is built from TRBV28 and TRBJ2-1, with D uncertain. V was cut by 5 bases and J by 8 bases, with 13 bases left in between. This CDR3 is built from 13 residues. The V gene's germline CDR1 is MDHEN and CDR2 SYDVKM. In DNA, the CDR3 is TGTGCCAGCAGTCCCCCGAGAAGCGATGAGCAGTTCTTC. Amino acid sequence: CASSPPRSDEQFF.

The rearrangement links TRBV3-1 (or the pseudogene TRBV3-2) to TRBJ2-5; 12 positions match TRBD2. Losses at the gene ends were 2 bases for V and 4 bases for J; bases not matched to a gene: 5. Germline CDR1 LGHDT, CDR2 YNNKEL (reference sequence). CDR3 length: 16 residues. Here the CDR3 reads CASSQLLAGGPETQYF. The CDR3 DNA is TGTGCCAGCAGCCAATTACTAGCGGGAGGACCAGAGACCCAGTACTTC.

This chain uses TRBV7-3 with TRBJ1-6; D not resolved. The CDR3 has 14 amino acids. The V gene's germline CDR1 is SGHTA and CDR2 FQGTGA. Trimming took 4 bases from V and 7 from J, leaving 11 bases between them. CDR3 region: CASSSGRGNSPLHF. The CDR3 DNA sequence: TGTGCCAGCAGCTCCGGACGGGGAAATTCACCCCTCCACTTT.

The CDR3 DNA sequence: TGTGCCAGCAGGGGCGTGGGACAGTCCTACGAGCAGTACTTC. It codes for CASRGVGQSYEQYF. The genes are TRBV28 and TRBJ2-7; 7 bases are a match to TRBD1. Germline loops: CDR1 MDHEN, CDR2 SYDVKM. Germline trimming cut 6 bases from V and 1 base from J; bases unmatched to any gene: 6. The CDR3 runs to 14 residues.